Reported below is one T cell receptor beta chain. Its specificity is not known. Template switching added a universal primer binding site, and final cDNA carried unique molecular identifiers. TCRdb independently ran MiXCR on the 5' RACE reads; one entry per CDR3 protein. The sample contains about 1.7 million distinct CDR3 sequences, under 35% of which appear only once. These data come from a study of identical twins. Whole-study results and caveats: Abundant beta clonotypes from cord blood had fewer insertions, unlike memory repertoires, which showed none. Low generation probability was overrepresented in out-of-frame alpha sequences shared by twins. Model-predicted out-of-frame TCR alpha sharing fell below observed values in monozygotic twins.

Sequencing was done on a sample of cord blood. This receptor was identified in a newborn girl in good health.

The CDR3 bases are TGCAGTGCTAGCCGCGGGGGGATCTCCTACGAGCAGTACTTC. The encoded protein is CSASRGGISYEQYF. The genes are TRBV20-1 and TRBJ2-7, with 8 bases identical to TRBD2. Germline V gene data show CDR1 as DFQATT and CDR2 as SNEGSKA (reference sequence). Trimming removed 3 bases from V and 0 bases from J; junction bases left unmatched: 4. The CDR3 sequence is 14 residues long.